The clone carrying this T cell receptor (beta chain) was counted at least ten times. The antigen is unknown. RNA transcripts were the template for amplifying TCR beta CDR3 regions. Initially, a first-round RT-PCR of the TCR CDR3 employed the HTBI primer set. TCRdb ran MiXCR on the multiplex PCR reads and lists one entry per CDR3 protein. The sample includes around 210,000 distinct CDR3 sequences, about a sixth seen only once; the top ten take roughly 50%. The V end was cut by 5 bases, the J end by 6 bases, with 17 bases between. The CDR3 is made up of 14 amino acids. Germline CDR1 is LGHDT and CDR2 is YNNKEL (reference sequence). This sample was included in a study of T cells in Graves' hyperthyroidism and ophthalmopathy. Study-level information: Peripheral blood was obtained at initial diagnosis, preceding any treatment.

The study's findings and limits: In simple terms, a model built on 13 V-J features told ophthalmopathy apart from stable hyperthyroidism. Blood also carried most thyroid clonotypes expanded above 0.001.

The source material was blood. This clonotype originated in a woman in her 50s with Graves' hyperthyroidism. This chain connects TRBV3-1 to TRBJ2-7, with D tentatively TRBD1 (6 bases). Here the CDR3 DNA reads TGTGCCAGCAGCAATGGGGGCGCAGATGGCGAGCAGTACTTC. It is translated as CASSNGGADGEQYF.